The clone carrying this T cell receptor (beta chain) was counted once. What it binds is unknown. Produced via immunoSEQ multiplex PCR; TCRdb's table is partial and in-frame only. Counted here are some 120,000 clones, around 80% occurring once; the ten biggest clones make up 4.5% to 6%. The sample comes from a study of a mutant IDH1 vaccine in newly diagnosed glioma. On the study more broadly: Patients were started on vaccination 4-6 weeks after radiotherapy alone, or with temozolomide cycles. Most patients had radiochemotherapy with temozolomide before enrollment; others had one alone. Regarding the study as a whole: Changes in the top peripheral T cell clonotypes seemingly had no bearing on pseudoprogression.

With V trimmed by 4 bases and J by 2 bases, 6 bases remained unmatched. Germline lookup yields CDR1 MNHEY and CDR2 SMNVEV (reference sequence). The CDR3 spans 16 residues. The time point here: week 11, during vaccination. What each vaccine dose contained was 300 ug of mutant IDH1 20-mer peptide, accompanied by topical imiquimod. This sequence originates from a man aged 35-49 years with glioma. Here the sequenced sample was PBMCs, taken from a glioma patient whose treatment included an IDH1 peptide vaccine. The rearrangement uses TRBV27 and TRBJ2-3; 10 bases line up with TRBD2. CDR3 sequence reads: CASSSSSGGVTDTQYF. For the CDR3, the DNA is TGTGCCAGCAGTTCCTCTAGCGGGGGAGTCACAGATACGCAGTATTTT.